Shown below are 8 T cell receptor beta chains from a single sample sequenced in a study of blood T cells in healthy people across ages. PCR was performed a second time for 7 to 11 cycles using a sample-barcoded 5' primer and a J-beta primer mix. TCRdb independently ran MiXCR on the 5' RACE reads; one entry per CDR3 protein. The table has more than 800,000 distinct CDR3 sequences, more than 25% seen once. Sequencing was performed on blood. These receptors all come from a woman older than 75 in good health.

This clonotype was observed a handful of times. A much larger clonotype is one base distant, so this may be a read error. The J gene is TRBJ2-7, the V gene TRBV28; D might be TRBD2 (5 bases). Deletions cut 6 bases from V and 0 bases from J, with 12 bases between. The CDR3 is 14 amino acids. The V gene's germline CDR1 is MDHEN and CDR2 SYDVKM. CDR3 residues: CASRVARSSYEQYF. CDR3 coding DNA: TGTGCCAGCAGGGTAGCGAGGAGCTCCTACGAGCAGTACTTC.

This clonotype was detected only a few times. This chain connects TRBV11-3 to TRBJ2-5; TRBD2 matches 9 bases. The V and J ends lost 5 bases and 11 bases, in that order; junction bases with no gene match: 15. The CDR3 runs 15 residues. Germline assignment: CDR1 SGHNT and CDR2 YENEEA. The CDR3 DNA follows: TGTGCCAGCAGCCCCGTGGGCGGGGGGGCCCATGAGCAGTACTTC. Its translation: CASSPVGGGAHEQYF. Full variable domain (missing parts from reference TRBV11-3 and TRBJ2-5): EAGVVQSPRYKIIEKKQPVAFWCNPISGHNTLYWYLQNLGQGPELLIRYENEEAVDDSQLPKDRFSAERLKGVDSTLKIQPAELGDSAVYLCASSPVGGGAHEQYFGPGTRLLVL.

This sequence joins TRBV7-2 and TRBJ1-2; 7 nucleotides line up with TRBD1. The germline V gene has CDR1 SGHTA and CDR2 FQGNSA. V lost 4 bases, J lost 4 bases, and 6 bases stayed unmatched. The CDR3 has 14 residues. CDR3 sequence (DNA): TGTGCCAGCAGCTCGGACAGGAAGATCTATGGCTACACCTTC. Its translation is CASSSDRKIYGYTF.

The V gene is TRBV29-1, the J gene TRBJ2-3, with 7 positions matching TRBD2. The J segment lost 8 bases and the V segment lost 8 bases, leaving 13 bases of the junction unmatched. Looked up from germline, CDR1 is SQVTM and CDR2 is ANQGSEA. CDR3 size: 13 residues. As DNA, the CDR3 is TGCAGCACCTTGTCCTCGACGGGAGGTACGCAGTATTTT. It is translated as CSTLSSTGGTQYF.

As for this clonotype: A read error may be the cause here, since a much bigger clone is one base away. The chain links TRBV7-9 to TRBJ2-3; D is perhaps TRBD1 (6 bases). In germline, CDR1 is SEHNR, CDR2 FQNEAQ (reference sequence). The CDR3 runs to 15 residues. CDR3 residues: CASSLIQGRSDTQCF. The CDR3 DNA sequence: TGTGCCAGCAGCTTAATCCAGGGGCGATCAGATACGCAGTGTTTT.

This clonotype occurred many times. The chain has TRBV12-5 and TRBJ2-1; D possibly corresponds to TRBD2 (5 bases). CDR1 LGHNT and CDR2 FRNRAP come from the germline V gene. The CDR3 runs to 14 residues. Trimming removed 1 base at V and 6 bases at J, with 10 bases between. For the CDR3, the DNA is TGTGCTAGTGGTTTGGACCTAGGGAGCAATGAGCAGTTCTTC. Its translation is CASGLDLGSNEQFF. The full variable domain, completed using reference TRBV12-5 and TRBJ2-1, is DARVTQTPRHKVTEMGQEVTMRCQPILGHNTVFWYRQTMMQGLELLAYFRNRAPLDDSGMPKDRFSAEMPDATLATLKIQPSEPRDSAVYFCASGLDLGSNEQFFGPGTRLTVL.

This clonotype has ten or more counts. The V and J genes are TRBV20-1 and TRBJ2-5; 10 positions agree with TRBD2. This CDR3 has 16 amino acids. V was pared by 2 bases and J by 2 bases, with 8 bases of the junction left unmatched. Germline V lookup: CDR1 DFQATT, CDR2 SNEGSKA (reference sequence). The CDR3 region has the DNA TGCAGTGCTAGAAATATAGCGGGGGGCGCACAAGAGACCCAGTACTTC. It encodes CSARNIAGGAQETQYF.

The chain recombines TRBV5-1 with TRBJ2-3; the match to TRBD2 covers 11 bases. V was pared by 4 bases and J by 1 base, with 5 bases of the junction left unmatched. The CDR3 loop spans 16 amino acids. Germline loops: CDR1 SGHRS, CDR2 YFSETQ. In DNA form, the CDR3 reads TGCGCCAGCAGCCTCTTTAGCGGGGGGGGCACAGATACGCAGTATTTT. Its protein product is CASSLFSGGGTDTQYF.